A single sample gave rise to the 9 T cell receptor beta chains below, sequenced in a study of blood T cell repertoires in COVID-19. Measured with immunoSEQ multiplex PCR; TCRdb has only the in-frame clones, and not every one. This repertoire shows about 38,000 clones, roughly 94% found once; its top ten account for around 4%. Material for sequencing was peripheral blood. All receptors derive from a human donor with active COVID-19. The donor label of this sample is uncertain.

The V call is TRBV6-5, the J call TRBJ1-2; D is unresolved. V lost 7 bases to trimming and J lost 7 bases, with 13 bases between them. Germline V gene data show CDR1 as MNHEY and CDR2 as SVGAGI. CDR3 size: 12 residues. The CDR3 here is CASNLPTPGYTF. DNA for the CDR3: TGTGCCAGCAACCTTCCGACACCTGGCTACACCTTC.

The table lists this clone with a count of one. V gene TRBV27 combines with J gene TRBJ1-4; D is unclear. The CDR3 covers 15 residues. Germline V lookup: CDR1 MNHEY, CDR2 SMNVEV (reference sequence). The V gene lost 10 bases and the J gene lost 4 bases, with 19 bases spanning the gap. As DNA, the CDR3 is TGTGCCACCAAAACACTCTCGGGTCGTAATGAAAAACTGTTTTTT. This translates into CATKTLSGRNEKLFF.

V is TRBV14 and J is TRBJ1-1; D possibly corresponds to TRBD1 (6 bases). From germline, CDR1 is SGHDN and CDR2 FVKESK. The CDR3 has 12 amino acids. Trimming stripped 4 bases from V and 5 bases from J, with 8 bases between. CDR3 nucleotides: TGTGCCAGCAGCCCCGGGACAACTGAAGCTTTCTTT. This codes for CASSPGTTEAFF.

The chain couples TRBV7-8 to TRBJ1-2; D remains unclear. The germline V gene encodes CDR1 SGHVS and CDR2 FQNEAQ. This CDR3 region has 11 residues. The ends were cut back, 2 bases at V and 9 bases at J, with 7 bases in the middle. CDR3 sequence (DNA): TGTGCCAGCAGCTTACTAGAAAGCTACACCTTC. Translating it yields CASSLLESYTF.

The chain is built from TRBV6-4 and TRBJ1-5, with 8 bases fitting TRBD1. The germline V gene has CDR1 MRHNA and CDR2 SNTAGT. CDR3 length: 12 amino acids. The V segment lost 11 bases and the J segment 6 bases; nucleotides outside the gene matches: 6. Here the CDR3 reads CAGGDRSQPQHF. CDR3 DNA sequence: TGTGCCGGCGGGGACAGGTCTCAGCCCCAGCATTTT.

This chain uses TRBV19 with TRBJ1-2; 7 bases are shared with TRBD1. The CDR3 extends over 17 amino acids. Germline V CDR1 and CDR2: LNHDA, SQIVND (reference sequence). The V gene end was trimmed by 3 bases and the J gene end by 6 bases; junction bases not matched to a gene: 16. The CDR3 reads CASSIGSVTGRKDGYTF. The DNA of the CDR3 is TGTGCCAGTAGTATCGGATCGGTGACAGGGAGGAAGGATGGCTACACCTTC.

This clone was found once. The V gene is TRBV10-3, the J gene TRBJ2-3; D is possibly TRBD1 (6 bases). V was shortened by 3 bases and J by 3 bases, with 10 bases between the two germline ends. Germline CDR1 and CDR2: ENHRY and SYGVKD. The CDR3 has 14 amino acids. The CDR3 DNA reads TGTGCCATCAGTGATGGGGGCCGGACAGATACGCAGTATTTT. Translation: CAISDGGRTDTQYF.

The chain joins TRBV5-4 to TRBJ2-3, with D perhaps TRBD2 (5 bases). Germline V gene sequence: CDR1 SGHNT, CDR2 YYREEE (reference sequence). V lost 7 bases to trimming and J lost 6 bases, with 12 bases between them. The CDR3 consists of 12 residues. CDR3 nucleotides: TGTGCCAGCGGAGCTAGCCAGGATACGCAGTATTTT. Amino acids: CASGASQDTQYF.

This chain uses TRBV5-4 with TRBJ2-3; 8 nucleotides agree with TRBD2. CDR3 length: 16 amino acids. V dropped 0 bases and J dropped 1; count of bases not matched to a gene: 4. Germline assignment: CDR1 SGHNT and CDR2 YYREEE (reference sequence). CDR3 region: CASSLALAGGTDTQYF. Written as DNA, the CDR3 is TGTGCCAGCAGCTTGGCCCTAGCGGGTGGCACAGATACGCAGTATTTT.